These 25 T cell receptor beta chains came from one sample sequenced in a study of blood T cell repertoires in COVID-19. The data were produced by immunoSEQ multiplex PCR, yet TCRdb's version contains in-frame clones alone and is incomplete. This table has about 330,000 clones, approximately 87% appearing once. The specimen sequenced was PBMCs or T cells enriched from blood (not recorded which). The receptors here all came from a woman aged 25 to 39 who had recovered from COVID-19.

The V gene is TRBV29-1, the J gene TRBJ1-1, with a possible D match to TRBD1 (5 bases). The CDR3 sequence is 15 residues long. Trimming stripped 6 bases from V and 0 bases from J, with 17 bases between. Germline CDR1 SQVTM, CDR2 ANQGSEA. The CDR3 here is CSVNAGWAMNTEAFF. Here the CDR3 DNA reads TGCAGCGTGAACGCAGGGTGGGCGATGAACACTGAAGCTTTCTTT.

The chain couples TRBV3-1 (or the pseudogene TRBV3-2) to TRBJ1-2; 7 bases line up with TRBD1. In germline, CDR1 is LGHDT, CDR2 YNNKEL (reference sequence). CDR3 size: 15 residues. V trimming: 0 bases; J trimming: 5 bases; junction bases outside the gene matches: 6. The CDR3 spells CASSQDRGQRYGYTF. CDR3 sequence (DNA): TGTGCCAGCAGCCAAGATAGGGGGCAGAGGTATGGCTACACCTTC.

The chain combines TRBV4-3 with TRBJ1-6; D not resolved. This CDR3 region has 16 residues. From germline, CDR1 is LGHNA and CDR2 YSLEER. The V gene lost 4 bases and the J gene lost 0 bases, with 10 bases spanning the gap. CDR3 region: CASSLELSSYNSPLHF. Here the CDR3 DNA reads TGCGCCAGCAGCCTCGAGCTGAGCTCCTATAATTCACCCCTCCACTTT.

The J gene is TRBJ2-5, the V gene TRBV5-6, with a weak D call TRBD1 (5 bases). Trimming cost V 5 bases and J 5 bases, with 19 bases left between them. CDR3 length: 15 residues. Germline V gene lookup returns CDR1 SGHDT and CDR2 YYEEEE. The CDR3 DNA reads TGTGCCAGCAGTTTCTCGACCCGTCCAGGGGAGACCCAGTACTTC. This gives the protein CASSFSTRPGETQYF.

This sequence joins TRBV27 and TRBJ2-7; D perhaps matches TRBD1 (6 bases). The CDR3 has 14 amino acids. Looked up from germline, CDR1 is MNHEY and CDR2 is SMNVEV (reference sequence). V was cut by 6 bases and J by 3 bases, with 15 bases left in between. The CDR3 loop is CASRPRVDSYEQYF. Written as DNA, the CDR3 is TGTGCCAGCAGACCCAGGGTGGACAGCTACGAGCAGTACTTC.

The rearrangement joins TRBV12-5 to TRBJ2-7; TRBD2 aligns across 8 bases. CDR3 size: 16 residues. J gave up 2 bases and V 0 bases, and 6 bases lay outside the gene matches. Germline V gene sequence: CDR1 LGHNT, CDR2 FRNRAP. The CDR3 loop is CASGLVLGGGTYEQYF. Written as DNA, the CDR3 is TGTGCTAGTGGTTTGGTACTCGGGGGGGGAACCTACGAGCAGTACTTC. The full variable domain, its missing parts supplied by reference TRBV12-5 and TRBJ2-7, is DARVTQTPRHKVTEMGQEVTMRCQPILGHNTVFWYRQTMMQGLELLAYFRNRAPLDDSGMPKDRFSAEMPDATLATLKIQPSEPRDSAVYFCASGLVLGGGTYEQYFGPGTRLTVT.

A few counts support this clone. Other nucleotide sequences from this sample produce the same CDR3. The CDR3 bases are TGTGCCAGCTCACCAACGGGGGACGAGCAGTACTTC. Translating it yields CASSPTGDEQYF. The V gene is TRBV18, the J gene TRBJ2-7, with D perhaps matching TRBD2 (6 bases). CDR1 is KGHSH, CDR2 LQKENI, per germline. V lost 2 bases to trimming and J lost 5 bases, with 7 bases between them. This CDR3 contains 12 residues. The entire variable domain, with the rest obtained from reference TRBV18 and TRBJ2-7, is as follows: NAGVMQNPRHLVRRRGQEARLRCSPMKGHSHVYWYRQLPEEGLKFMVYLQKENIIDESGMPKERFSAEFPKEGPSILRIQQVVRGDSAAYFCASSPTGDEQYFGPGTRLTVT.

The gene calls are TRBV29-1 and TRBJ1-1; no reliable D call. This CDR3 is built from 13 residues. The ends were cut back, 4 bases at V and 1 base at J, with 10 bases in the middle. Looked up from germline, CDR1 is SQVTM and CDR2 is ANQGSEA. CDR3 sequence (DNA): TGCAGCGTTGGGGAACTAGCGAACACTGAAGCTTTCTTT. Translated: CSVGELANTEAFF.

CDR3 bases: TGTGCCAGCTCCAGACCTAGCGGGGGGGCCACAGATACGCAGTATTTT. Protein: CASSRPSGGATDTQYF. The chain employs TRBV6-6 and TRBJ2-3; 12 bases align to TRBD2. V was pared by 8 bases and J by 2 bases, with 8 bases of the junction left unmatched. Germline V gene sequence: CDR1 MNHNY, CDR2 SVGAGI (reference sequence). The CDR3 runs 16 residues.

This chain connects TRBV25-1 to TRBJ1-2, with 7 positions matching TRBD1. With V trimmed by 3 bases and J by 6 bases, 4 bases remained unmatched. The length of the CDR3 is 13 residues. In germline, CDR1 is MGHDK, CDR2 SYGVNS. CDR3 residues: CASSDQTGDGYTF. The CDR3 DNA follows: TGTGCCAGCAGTGATCAAACAGGGGATGGCTACACCTTC.

This rearrangement joins TRBV28 to TRBJ1-1; D unresolved. This CDR3 comprises 13 residues. Germline CDR1 reads MDHEN; CDR2 reads SYDVKM. V lost 6 bases and J lost 1, with 9 bases in between. Here the CDR3 DNA reads TGTGCCAGCAGCCCCCGGTCGAACACTGAAGCTTTCTTT. Its protein product is CASSPRSNTEAFF.

V and J are TRBV30 and TRBJ2-5, with a possible D match to TRBD2 (6 bases). This CDR3 contains 14 residues. Germline V gene data show CDR1 as GTSNPN and CDR2 as SVGIG (reference sequence). Deletions cut 0 bases from V and 5 bases from J, with 13 bases between. In nucleotides, the CDR3 is TGTGCCTGGAGTGTACTAGCCGGGACCGAGACCCAGTACTTC. This codes for CAWSVLAGTETQYF.

The CDR3 reads CASSPPLGGNTEAFF. The CDR3 DNA reads as TGTGCCAGCTCACCACCTCTGGGGGGAAACACTGAAGCTTTCTTT. The chain uses TRBV18 and TRBJ1-1, with D tentatively TRBD1 (5 bases). The CDR3 runs 15 residues. V lost 0 bases, J lost 2 bases, and 10 bases lay in between. Germline values: CDR1 KGHSH, CDR2 LQKENI.

The J gene is TRBJ2-1, the V gene TRBV3-1 (or the pseudogene TRBV3-2), with D tentatively TRBD1 (5 bases). Trimming stripped 4 bases from V and 3 bases from J, with 16 bases between. Germline V gene data show CDR1 as LGHDT and CDR2 as YNNKEL (reference sequence). This CDR3 is built from 16 residues. CDR3 in DNA: TGTGCCAGCAGCCTAGTGGTAGGGGCCAACTACAATGAGCAGTTCTTC. Protein product: CASSLVVGANYNEQFF.

CDR3 coding DNA: TGCGCCAGCAGCTTGAAGGCAGGCATGGGCAATCAGCCCCAGCATTTT. The encoded protein is CASSLKAGMGNQPQHF. This sequence joins TRBV5-1 and TRBJ1-5; no reliable D call. The V gene's germline CDR1 is SGHRS and CDR2 YFSETQ. The CDR3 loop spans 16 amino acids. The V gene lost 1 base and the J gene lost 2 bases, with 13 bases spanning the gap.

V gene TRBV9 combines with J gene TRBJ2-3, with D possibly matching TRBD2 (5 bases). The CDR3 has 14 residues. CDR1 and CDR2 from the germline V gene are SGDLS and YYNGEE. The germline V and J ends were trimmed by 4 bases and 3 bases, with 12 bases remaining between them. CDR3 loop: CASSLTRGTDTQYF. CDR3 nucleotide sequence: TGTGCCAGCAGCCTTACTAGAGGGACAGATACGCAGTATTTT.

In its sample, this clone was seen once. The chain joins TRBV10-3 to TRBJ2-5; D perhaps matches TRBD1 (5 bases). Looked up from germline, CDR1 is ENHRY and CDR2 is SYGVKD. V was trimmed by 3 bases and J by 5 bases, leaving 13 bases between them. The CDR3 runs to 14 residues. The CDR3 loop is CAISEGQGSETQYF. The CDR3 DNA reads TGTGCCATCAGTGAAGGGCAGGGCAGTGAGACCCAGTACTTC.

Here the CDR3 reads CSAREGDGYTF. The CDR3 nucleotides read TGCAGCGCCCGGGAGGGGGATGGCTACACCTTC. The chain joins TRBV29-1 to TRBJ1-2, with D maybe TRBD1 (6 bases). The CDR3 consists of 11 residues. V gave up 7 bases and J gave up 6 bases, with 12 bases separating them. Germline values: CDR1 SQVTM, CDR2 ANQGSEA.

This clone was seen more than once but under ten times. V and J are TRBV4-1 and TRBJ1-4, with a weak D call TRBD1 (6 bases). The CDR3 is 16 amino acids. Germline CDR1 is MGHRA and CDR2 is YSYEKL. V lost 5 bases and J lost 0, with 13 bases in between. As DNA, the CDR3 is TGCGCCAGCAGCGGGGGCGCTGATACAACTAATGAAAAACTGTTTTTT. Its protein product is CASSGGADTTNEKLFF.

The chain joins TRBV4-1 to TRBJ1-1, with D maybe TRBD1 (6 bases). With 3 bases removed from V and 1 base from J, the gap between germline ends came to 15 bases. The CDR3 sequence is 16 residues long. Germline V gene sequence: CDR1 MGHRA, CDR2 YSYEKL. This CDR3 is CASSQETNRANTEAFF. The CDR3 DNA follows: TGCGCCAGCAGCCAGGAAACTAACAGGGCGAACACTGAAGCTTTCTTT.

The sample holds a few counts of this clone. The V call is TRBV5-4, the J call TRBJ2-1; D is perhaps TRBD1 (5 bases). The CDR3 has 13 amino acids. The germline V gene has CDR1 SGHNT and CDR2 YYREEE (reference sequence). V was shortened by 0 bases and J by 8 bases, with 9 bases between the two germline ends. As DNA, the CDR3 is TGTGCCAGCAGCTTGGTGCTAGGGGATGAGCAGTTCTTC. This gives the protein CASSLVLGDEQFF. The variable domain in full, with the rest retrieved from reference TRBV5-4 and TRBJ2-1, is ETGVTQSPTHLIKTRGQQVTLRCSSQSGHNTVSWYQQALGQGPQFIFQYYREEENGRGNFPPRFSGLQFPNYSSELNVNALELDDSALYLCASSLVLGDEQFFGPGTRLTVL.

This sequence joins TRBV4-3 and TRBJ2-7, with 8 positions matching TRBD1. The CDR3 extends over 16 amino acids. The junction had 9 bases not matched to a gene; V was cut back by 0 bases and J by 5 bases. Per the germline V gene, CDR1 is LGHNA and CDR2 is YSLEER. CDR3 sequence reads: CASSQDGGQGVHEQYF. The DNA for the CDR3 is TGCGCCAGCAGCCAAGATGGAGGACAGGGTGTCCACGAGCAGTACTTC.

This clone has just one count. The V gene is TRBV7-2, the J gene TRBJ1-3; D perhaps matches TRBD1 (6 bases). Germline V gene data show CDR1 as SGHTA and CDR2 as FQGNSA. V gave up 5 bases and J gave up 0 bases, with 17 bases separating them. This CDR3 spans 17 amino acids. Here the CDR3 reads CASSKLQGLFSGNTIYF. The CDR3, as DNA: TGTGCCAGCAGCAAACTACAGGGCTTGTTCTCTGGAAACACCATATATTTT.

This clone has a handful of counts. The chain links TRBV30 to TRBJ1-5; D perhaps matches TRBD1 (6 bases). V shed 2 bases and J shed 7 bases, with 12 bases lying between them. CDR1 and CDR2 from the germline V gene are GTSNPN and SVGIG (reference sequence). This CDR3 spans 13 amino acids. Here the CDR3 reads CAWSRRGGQPQHF. CDR3 DNA: TGTGCCTGGAGTCGCAGGGGCGGACAGCCCCAGCATTTT.

The gene calls are TRBV2 and TRBJ1-1; the match to TRBD1 covers 9 bases. J lost 3 bases, V lost 7 bases, and 6 bases had no gene match. The CDR3 covers 14 residues. Germline V gene lookup returns CDR1 SNHLY and CDR2 FYNNEI. The CDR3 bases are TGTGCCAGCACCCTCAGGGACAGGGACACTGAAGCTTTCTTT. This codes for CASTLRDRDTEAFF.